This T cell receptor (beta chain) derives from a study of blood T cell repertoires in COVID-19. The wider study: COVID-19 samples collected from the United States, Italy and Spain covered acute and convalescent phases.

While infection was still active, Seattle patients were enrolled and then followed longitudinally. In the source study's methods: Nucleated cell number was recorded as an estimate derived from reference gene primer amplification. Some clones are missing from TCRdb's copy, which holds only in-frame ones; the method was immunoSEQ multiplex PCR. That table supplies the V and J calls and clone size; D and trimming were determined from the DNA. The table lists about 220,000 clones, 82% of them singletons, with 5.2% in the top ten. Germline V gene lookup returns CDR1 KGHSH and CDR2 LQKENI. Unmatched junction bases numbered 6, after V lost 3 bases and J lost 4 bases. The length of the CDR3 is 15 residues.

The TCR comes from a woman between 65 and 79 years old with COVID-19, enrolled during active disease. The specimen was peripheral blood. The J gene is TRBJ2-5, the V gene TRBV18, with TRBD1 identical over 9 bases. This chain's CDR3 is CASSPLQGALETQYF. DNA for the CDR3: TGTGCCAGCTCACCCTTACAGGGGGCTTTAGAGACCCAGTACTTC.